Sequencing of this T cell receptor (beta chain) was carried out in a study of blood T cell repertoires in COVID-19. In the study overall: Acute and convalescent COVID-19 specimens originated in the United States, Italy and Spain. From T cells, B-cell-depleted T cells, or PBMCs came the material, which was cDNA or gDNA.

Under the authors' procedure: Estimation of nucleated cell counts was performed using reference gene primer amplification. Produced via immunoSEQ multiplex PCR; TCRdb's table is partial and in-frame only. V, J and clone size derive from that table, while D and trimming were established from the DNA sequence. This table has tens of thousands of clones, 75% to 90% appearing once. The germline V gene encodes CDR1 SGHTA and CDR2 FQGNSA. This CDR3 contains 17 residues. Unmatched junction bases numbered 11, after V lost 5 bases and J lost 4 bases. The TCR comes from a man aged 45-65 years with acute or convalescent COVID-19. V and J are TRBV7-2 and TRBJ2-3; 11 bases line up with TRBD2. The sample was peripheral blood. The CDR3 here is CASSARLAGRNADTQYF. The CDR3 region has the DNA TGTGCCAGCAGCGCCCGACTAGCGGGACGTAACGCAGATACGCAGTATTTT.